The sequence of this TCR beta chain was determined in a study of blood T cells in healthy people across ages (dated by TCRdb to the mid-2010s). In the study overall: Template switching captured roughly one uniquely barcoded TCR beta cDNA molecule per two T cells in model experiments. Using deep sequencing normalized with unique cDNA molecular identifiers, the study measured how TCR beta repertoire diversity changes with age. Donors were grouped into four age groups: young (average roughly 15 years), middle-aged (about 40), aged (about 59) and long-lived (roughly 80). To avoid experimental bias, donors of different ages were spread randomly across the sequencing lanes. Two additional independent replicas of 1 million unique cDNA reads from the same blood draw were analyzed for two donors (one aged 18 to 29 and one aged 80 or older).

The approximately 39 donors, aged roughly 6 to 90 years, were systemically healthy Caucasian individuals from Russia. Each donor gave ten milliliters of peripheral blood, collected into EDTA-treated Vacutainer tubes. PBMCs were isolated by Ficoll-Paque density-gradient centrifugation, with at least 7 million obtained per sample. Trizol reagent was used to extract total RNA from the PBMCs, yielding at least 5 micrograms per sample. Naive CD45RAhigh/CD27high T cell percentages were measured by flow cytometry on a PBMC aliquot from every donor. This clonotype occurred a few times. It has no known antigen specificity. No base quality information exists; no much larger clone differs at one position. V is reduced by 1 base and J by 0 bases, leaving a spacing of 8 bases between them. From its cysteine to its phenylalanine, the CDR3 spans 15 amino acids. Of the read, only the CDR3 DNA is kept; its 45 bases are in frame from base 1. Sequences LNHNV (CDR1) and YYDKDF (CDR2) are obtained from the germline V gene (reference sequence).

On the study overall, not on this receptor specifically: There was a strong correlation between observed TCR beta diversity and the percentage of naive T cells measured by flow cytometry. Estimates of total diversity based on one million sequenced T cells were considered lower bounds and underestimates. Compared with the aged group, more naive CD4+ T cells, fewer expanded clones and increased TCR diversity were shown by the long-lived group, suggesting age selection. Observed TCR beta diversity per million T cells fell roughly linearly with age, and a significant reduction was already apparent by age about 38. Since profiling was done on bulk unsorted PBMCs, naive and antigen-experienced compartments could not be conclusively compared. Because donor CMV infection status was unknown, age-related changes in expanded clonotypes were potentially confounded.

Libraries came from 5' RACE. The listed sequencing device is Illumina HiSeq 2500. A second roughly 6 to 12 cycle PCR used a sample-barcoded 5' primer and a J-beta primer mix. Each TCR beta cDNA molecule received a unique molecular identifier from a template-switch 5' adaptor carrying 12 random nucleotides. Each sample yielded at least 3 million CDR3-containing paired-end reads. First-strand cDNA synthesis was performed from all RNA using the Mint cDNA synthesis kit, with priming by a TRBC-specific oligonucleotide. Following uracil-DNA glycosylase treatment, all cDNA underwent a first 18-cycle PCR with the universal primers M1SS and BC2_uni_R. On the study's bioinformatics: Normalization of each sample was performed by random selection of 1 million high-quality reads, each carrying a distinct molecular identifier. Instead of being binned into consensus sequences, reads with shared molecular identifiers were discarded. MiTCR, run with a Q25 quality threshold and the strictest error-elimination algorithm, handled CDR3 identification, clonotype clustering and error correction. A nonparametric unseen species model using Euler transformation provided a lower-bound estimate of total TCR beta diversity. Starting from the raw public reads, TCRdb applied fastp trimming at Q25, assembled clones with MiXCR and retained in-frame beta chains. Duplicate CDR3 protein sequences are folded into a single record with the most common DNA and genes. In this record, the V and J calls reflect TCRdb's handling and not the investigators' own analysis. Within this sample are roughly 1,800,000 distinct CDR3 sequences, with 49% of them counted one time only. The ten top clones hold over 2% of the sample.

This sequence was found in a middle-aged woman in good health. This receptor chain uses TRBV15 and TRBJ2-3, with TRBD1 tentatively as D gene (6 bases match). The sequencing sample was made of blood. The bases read TGTGCCACCAGCAGAGTGGGACAAAGCACAGATACGCAGTATTTT. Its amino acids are CATSRVGQSTDTQYF.